This T cell receptor (beta chain) emerged from a study of CD8+CD57+ T cells in acquired aplastic anemia. Study-level information: The average for DNA from sorted CD4+ and CD8+ cells was 2.5 to 4 ug.

CDR3 length equals 13 residues. V was pared by 4 bases and J by 4 bases, with 10 bases between. Notes on this clonotype: Its antigen is not identified.

Study-wide results and limits: Some 31 sequences, all CD8+ CDR3, were shared between patients and controls.

Profiling that covered TCR beta VDJ and CDR3 relied on genomic DNA as its template. TCRdb reprocessed the reads with MiXCR, giving one entry per CDR3 protein. Of some 290,000 distinct CDR3 sequences listed, roughly 50% are singletons. The gene calls are TRBV12-3 or TRBV12-4 and TRBJ1-2; D is uncertain. This sequence originates from a human donor with severe aplastic anemia or a healthy control (not recorded which). Material: sorted CD4+, CD8+, or CD8+CD57+ T cells (not recorded which) from PBMCs. The CDR3 DNA reads as TGTGCCAGCAGTTCCCCGGGATTCTATGGCTACACCTTC. This codes for CASSSPGFYGYTF.